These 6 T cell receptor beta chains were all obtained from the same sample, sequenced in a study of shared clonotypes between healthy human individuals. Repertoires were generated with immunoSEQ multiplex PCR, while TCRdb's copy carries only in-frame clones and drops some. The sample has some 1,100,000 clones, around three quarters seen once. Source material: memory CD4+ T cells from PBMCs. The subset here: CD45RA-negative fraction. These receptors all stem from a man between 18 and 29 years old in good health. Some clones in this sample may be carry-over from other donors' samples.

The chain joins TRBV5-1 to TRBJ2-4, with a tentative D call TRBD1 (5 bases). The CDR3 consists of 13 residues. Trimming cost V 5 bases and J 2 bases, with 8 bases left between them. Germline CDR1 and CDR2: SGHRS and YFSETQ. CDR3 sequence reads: CASREDTKNIQYF. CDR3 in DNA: TGCGCCAGCAGAGAGGACACCAAAAACATTCAGTACTTC.

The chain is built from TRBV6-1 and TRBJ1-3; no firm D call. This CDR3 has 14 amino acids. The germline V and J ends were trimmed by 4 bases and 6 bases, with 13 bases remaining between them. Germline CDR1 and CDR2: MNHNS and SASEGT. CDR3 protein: CASSGDIRKNTIYF. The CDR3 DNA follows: TGTGCCAGCAGTGGAGATATTAGAAAAAACACCATATATTTT.

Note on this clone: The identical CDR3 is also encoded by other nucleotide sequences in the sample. The CDR3 bases are TGTGCCAGCAGCGGAACCGGGGGCAATCAGCCCCAGCATTTT. This codes for CASSGTGGNQPQHF. The chain combines TRBV9 with TRBJ1-5; no definite D call. Germline CDR1 and CDR2: SGDLS and YYNGEE. V dropped 3 bases and J dropped 2 bases, with 9 bases sitting between them. This CDR3 region has 14 residues.

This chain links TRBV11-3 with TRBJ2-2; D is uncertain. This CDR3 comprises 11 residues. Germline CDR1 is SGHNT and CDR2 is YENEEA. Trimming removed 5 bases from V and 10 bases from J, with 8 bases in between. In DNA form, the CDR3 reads TGTGCCAGCAGCGTAGGATCGGAGCTGTTTTTT. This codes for CASSVGSELFF.

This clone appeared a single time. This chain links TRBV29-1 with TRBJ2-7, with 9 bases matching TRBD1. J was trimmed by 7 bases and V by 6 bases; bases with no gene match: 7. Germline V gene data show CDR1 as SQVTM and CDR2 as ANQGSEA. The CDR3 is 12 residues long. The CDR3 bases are TGCAGCGTATGGACAGGGGCGGGAGAGCAGTACTTC. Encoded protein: CSVWTGAGEQYF.

The CDR3 loop reads CASSLQTYGYTF. The CDR3, as DNA: TGTGCCAGCAGTTTGCAGACCTATGGCTACACCTTC. The chain has TRBV28 and TRBJ1-2; D gene unclear. This CDR3 is built from 12 residues. Per germline, CDR1 MDHEN and CDR2 SYDVKM. The V end was cut by 3 bases, the J end by 4 bases, with 6 bases between.